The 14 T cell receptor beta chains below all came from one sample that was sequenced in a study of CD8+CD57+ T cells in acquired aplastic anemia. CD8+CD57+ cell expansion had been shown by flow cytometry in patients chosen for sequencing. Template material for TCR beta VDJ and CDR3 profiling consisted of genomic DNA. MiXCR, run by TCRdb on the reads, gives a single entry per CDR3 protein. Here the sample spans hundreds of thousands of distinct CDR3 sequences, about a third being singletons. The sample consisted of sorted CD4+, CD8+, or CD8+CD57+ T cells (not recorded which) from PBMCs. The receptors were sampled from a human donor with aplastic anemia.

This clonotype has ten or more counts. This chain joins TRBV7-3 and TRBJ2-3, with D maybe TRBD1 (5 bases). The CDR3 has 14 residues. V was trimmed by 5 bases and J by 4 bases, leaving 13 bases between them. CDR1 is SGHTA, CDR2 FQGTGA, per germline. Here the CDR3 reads CASSPRQRSDTQYF. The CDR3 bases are TGTGCCAGCAGCCCGCGACAGCGTTCAGATACGCAGTATTTT.

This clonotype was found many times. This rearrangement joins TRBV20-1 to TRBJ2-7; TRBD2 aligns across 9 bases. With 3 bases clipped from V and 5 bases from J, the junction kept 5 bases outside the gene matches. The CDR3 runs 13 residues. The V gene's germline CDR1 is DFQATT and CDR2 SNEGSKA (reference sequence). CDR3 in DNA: TGCAGTGCTAGTAGCGGGAGTAAGGACGAGCAGTACTTC. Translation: CSASSGSKDEQYF.

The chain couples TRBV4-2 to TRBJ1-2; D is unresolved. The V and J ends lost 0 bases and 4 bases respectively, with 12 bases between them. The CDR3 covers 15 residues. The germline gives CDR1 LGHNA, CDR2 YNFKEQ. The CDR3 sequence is CASSQEWLDLYGYTF. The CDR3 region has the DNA TGTGCCAGCAGCCAAGAATGGTTGGATCTCTATGGCTACACCTTC.

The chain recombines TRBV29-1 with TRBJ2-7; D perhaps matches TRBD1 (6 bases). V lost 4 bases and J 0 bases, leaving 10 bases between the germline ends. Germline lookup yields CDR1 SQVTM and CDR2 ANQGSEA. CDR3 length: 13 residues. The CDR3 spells CSVVQGYSYEQYF. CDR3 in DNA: TGCAGCGTTGTGCAGGGGTACTCCTACGAGCAGTACTTC.

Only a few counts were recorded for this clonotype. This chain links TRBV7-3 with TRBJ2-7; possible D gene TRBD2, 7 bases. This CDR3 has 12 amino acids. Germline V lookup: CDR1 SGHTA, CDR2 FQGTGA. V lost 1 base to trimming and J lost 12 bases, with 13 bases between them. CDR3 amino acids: CASSLSGGYLYF. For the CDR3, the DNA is TGTGCCAGCAGCTTAAGCGGGGGCTATTTGTACTTC.

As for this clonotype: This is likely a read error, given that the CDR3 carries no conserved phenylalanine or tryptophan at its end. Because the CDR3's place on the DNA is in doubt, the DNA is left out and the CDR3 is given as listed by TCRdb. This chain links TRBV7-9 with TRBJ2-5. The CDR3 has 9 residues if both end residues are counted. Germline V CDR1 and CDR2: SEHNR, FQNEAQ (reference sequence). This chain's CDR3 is CASSPGQDY.

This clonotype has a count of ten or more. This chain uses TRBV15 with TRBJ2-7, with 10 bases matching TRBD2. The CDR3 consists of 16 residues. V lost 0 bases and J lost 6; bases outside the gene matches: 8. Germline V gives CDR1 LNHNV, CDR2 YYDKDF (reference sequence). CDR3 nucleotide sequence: TGTGCCACCAGCAGAGAAGGGCTAGCGGGAGTGTTCGAGCAGTACTTC. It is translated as CATSREGLAGVFEQYF.

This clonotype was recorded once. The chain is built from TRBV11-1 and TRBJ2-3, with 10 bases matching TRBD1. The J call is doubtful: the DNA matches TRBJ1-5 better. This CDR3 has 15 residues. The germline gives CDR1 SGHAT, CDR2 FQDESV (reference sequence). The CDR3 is CASSPGGQGYQPQHF. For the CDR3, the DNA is TGTGCCAGCAGCCCCGGGGGACAGGGGTATCAGCCCCAGCATTTT.

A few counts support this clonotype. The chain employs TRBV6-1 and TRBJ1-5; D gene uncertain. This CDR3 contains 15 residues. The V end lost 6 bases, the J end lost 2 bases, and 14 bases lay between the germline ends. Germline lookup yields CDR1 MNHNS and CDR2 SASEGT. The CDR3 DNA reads TGTGCCAGCAGGGAGGTCGGTCGTGGCAATCAGCCCCAGCATTTT. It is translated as CASREVGRGNQPQHF.

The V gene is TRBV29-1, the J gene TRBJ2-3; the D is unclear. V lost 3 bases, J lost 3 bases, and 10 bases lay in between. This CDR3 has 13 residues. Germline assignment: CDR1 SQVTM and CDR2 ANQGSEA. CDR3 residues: CSVEGLNTDTQYF. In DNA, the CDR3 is TGCAGCGTTGAGGGTCTAAATACAGATACGCAGTATTTT.

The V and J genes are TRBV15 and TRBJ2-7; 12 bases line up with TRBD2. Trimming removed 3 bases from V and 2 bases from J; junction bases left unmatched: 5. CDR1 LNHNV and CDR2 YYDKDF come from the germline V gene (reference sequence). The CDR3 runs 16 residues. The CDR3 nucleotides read TGTGCCACCAGCAGCTCGACTAGCGGGAGAACCTACGAGCAGTACTTC. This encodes CATSSSTSGRTYEQYF. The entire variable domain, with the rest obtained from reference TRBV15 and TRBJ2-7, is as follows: DAMVIQNPRYQVTQFGKPVTLSCSQTLNHNVMYWYQQKSSQAPKLLFHYYDKDFNNEADTPDNFQSRRPNTSFCFLDIRSPGLGDTAMYLCATSSSTSGRTYEQYFGPGTRLTVT.

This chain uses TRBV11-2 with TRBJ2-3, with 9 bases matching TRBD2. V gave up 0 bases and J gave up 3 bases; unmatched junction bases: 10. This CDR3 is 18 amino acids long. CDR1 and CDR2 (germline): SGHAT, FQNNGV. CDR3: CASSLELAGSGETDTQYF. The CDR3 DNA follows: TGTGCCAGCAGCTTAGAGCTAGCGGGATCGGGTGAGACAGATACGCAGTATTTT. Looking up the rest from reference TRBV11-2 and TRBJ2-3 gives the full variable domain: EAGVAQSPRYKIIEKRQSVAFWCNPISGHATLYWYQQILGQGPKLLIQFQNNGVVDDSQLPKDRFSAERLKGVDSTLKIQPAKLEDSAVYLCASSLELAGSGETDTQYFGPGTRLTVL.

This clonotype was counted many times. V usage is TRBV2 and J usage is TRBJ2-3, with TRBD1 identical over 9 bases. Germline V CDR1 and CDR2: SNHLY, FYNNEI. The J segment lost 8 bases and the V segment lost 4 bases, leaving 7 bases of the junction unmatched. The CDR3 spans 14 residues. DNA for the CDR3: TGTGCCAGCAGTGTGGACAGGGGTATGGGTACGCAGTATTTT. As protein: CASSVDRGMGTQYF.

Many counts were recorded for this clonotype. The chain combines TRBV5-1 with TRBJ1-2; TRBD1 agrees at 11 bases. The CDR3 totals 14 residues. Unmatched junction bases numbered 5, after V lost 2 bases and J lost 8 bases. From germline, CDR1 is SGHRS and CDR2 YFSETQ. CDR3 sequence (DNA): TGCGCCAGCAGCTTAGGACAGGGGGCAAACGGCTACACCTTC. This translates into CASSLGQGANGYTF.